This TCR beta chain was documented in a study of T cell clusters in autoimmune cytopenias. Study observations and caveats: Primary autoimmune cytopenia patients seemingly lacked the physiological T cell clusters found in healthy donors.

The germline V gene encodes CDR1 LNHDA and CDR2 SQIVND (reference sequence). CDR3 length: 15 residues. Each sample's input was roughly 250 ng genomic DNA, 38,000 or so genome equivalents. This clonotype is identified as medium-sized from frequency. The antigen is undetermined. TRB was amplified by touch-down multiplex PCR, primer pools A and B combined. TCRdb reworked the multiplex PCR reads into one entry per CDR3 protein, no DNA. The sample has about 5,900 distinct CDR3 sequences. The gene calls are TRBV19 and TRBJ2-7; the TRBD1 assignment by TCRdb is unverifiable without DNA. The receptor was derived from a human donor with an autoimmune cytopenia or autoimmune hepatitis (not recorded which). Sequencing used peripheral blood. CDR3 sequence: CASSIGTGGWNEQYF.